What follows describes a single T cell receptor (beta chain). The data belong to a study of blood T cell repertoires in COVID-19. Study information: Specimens from acute and convalescent COVID-19 originated in the United States, Italy and Spain. T cells, B-cell-depleted T cells, or PBMCs supplied cDNA or gDNA.

Original handling: The authors estimated nucleated cell counts from reference gene primer amplification. This table comes from immunoSEQ multiplex PCR, and its TCRdb copy is limited to in-frame clones, with some not included. V and J calls and clone size are those listed in that table; D and trimming were worked out from the DNA. The data hold nearly 110,000 clones, with under 85% observed a single time. J was trimmed by 1 base and V by 1 base; bases with no gene match: 4. The CDR3 has 15 residues. Germline-derived CDR1 and CDR2 are SGHTS and YDEGEE. The receptor was isolated from a woman aged 55-69 years with acute or convalescent COVID-19. The genes are TRBV5-8 and TRBJ1-1, with TRBD1 matching over 7 bases. Material for sequencing was peripheral blood. This chain's CDR3 is CASSLNRDRNTEAFF. CDR3 coding DNA: TGTGCCAGCAGCTTGAATCGGGACAGGAACACTGAAGCTTTCTTT.